A selection of T cell receptor beta chains follows, all from one sample in a study of beta chain features in type 1 diabetes. Repertoires were generated with immunoSEQ multiplex PCR, while TCRdb's copy carries only in-frame clones and drops some. The table records roughly 730,000 clones, roughly 13% of them present only once. Sequencing was done on a sample of naive CD4+ T cells from blood. The receptors originated from a man aged 18 to 30 with type 1 diabetes. Both conserved end residues are part of each CDR3.

j_call,v_call,cdr3_aa
TRBJ2-1,TRBV11-3,CASSSGDSQSSNEQFF
TRBJ1-2,TRBV15,CATSSGGQIFYGYTF
TRBJ1-1,TRBV10-1,CASSNTMNTEAFF
TRBJ1-4,TRBV30,CAWSEPPGRPNEKLFF
TRBJ1-1,TRBV25-1,CASRRGNTEAFF
TRBJ2-5,TRBV7-9,CASSWGETQYF
TRBJ2-3,TRBV4-2,CASSQEAASGGLTDTQYF
TRBJ1-2,TRBV21-1,CASSTDRGNYGYTF
TRBJ1-1,TRBV4-1,CASSQARTGTNTEAFF
TRBJ1-2,TRBV14,CASSRQVDYGYTF
TRBJ1-2,TRBV1,CTSSHAKGTGLSGYTF
TRBJ2-5,TRBV7-7,CASSSAGGYQETQYF
TRBJ2-7,TRBV6-6,CASSRTAGTYEQYF
TRBJ2-1,TRBV6-5,CASRMEGQNNEQFF
TRBJ1-3,TRBV29-1,CSVEDLTEPGNTIYF
TRBJ2-3,TRBV6-5,CASSYSGGLDSDTQYF
TRBJ1-1,TRBV4-1,CASSQIQRNTEAFF
TRBJ2-7,TRBV18,CASSPPGRNYEQYF
TRBJ2-4,TRBV6-6,CASSLRGDGVNIQYF
TRBJ2-3,TRBV10-3,CAISESRTALSTDTQYF
TRBJ1-5,TRBV15,CATSRDPRVLNQPQHF
TRBJ2-1,TRBV6-6,CASSQRKQFF
TRBJ2-3,TRBV6-5,CASSVDLYTQYF
TRBJ2-3,TRBV4-1,CASSLPAGTDTQYF
TRBJ1-1,TRBV2,CASSGGTNTEAFF
TRBJ2-7,TRBV28,CASSTSGDRGSYEQYF
TRBJ1-1,TRBV13,CASSATPEGGAFF
TRBJ1-2,TRBV29-1,CSVDTFDGYTF
TRBJ1-1,TRBV7-8,CASSLTGEVRTEAFF
TRBJ2-1,TRBV29-1,CSVIAGTAYNEQFF
TRBJ1-2,TRBV27,CASREGMGGYTF
TRBJ2-2,TRBV29-1,CSVRGPTDTGELFF
TRBJ2-3,TRBV2,CASSPGTRTDTQYF
TRBJ2-5,TRBV7-9,CASSQGGQETQYF
TRBJ1-2,TRBV6-5,CASSYSAANYGYTF
TRBJ1-2,TRBV30,CAWTSGFLSGYTF
TRBJ1-1,TRBV5-1,CASSSSGQGRTEAFF
TRBJ2-4,TRBV13,CASSLNRAAAKNIQYF
TRBJ1-6,TRBV12-2,CASRSGVDSMAPLHF
TRBJ2-3,TRBV7-6,CASSFSGGADTQYF
TRBJ1-1,TRBV2,CASSEGRYTEAFF
TRBJ1-3,TRBV25-1,CASSQGITIYF
TRBJ1-5,TRBV7-6,CASSERDLGSNQPQHF
TRBJ1-2,TRBV5-4,CASKGTGKSRGYTF
TRBJ1-5,TRBV30,CAWSLDRTNSNQPQHF
TRBJ2-7,TRBV4-1,CASSQGGKFRDTGSPLYEQYF
TRBJ2-7,TRBV5-4,CASSNHPGLAIYEQYF
TRBJ2-7,TRBV6-5,CASSSDGYEQYF
TRBJ1-2,TRBV10-3,CAISDDKTGYTF
TRBJ2-1,TRBV4-1,CASSQDSGGDYNEQFF
TRBJ2-3,TRBV11-3,CASSSRTDTQYF
TRBJ2-5,TRBV5-1,CASSTAPSGIQETQYF
TRBJ1-5,TRBV4-2,CASSQDPDYQRGQPQHF
TRBJ2-7,TRBV30,CAYKGGGEYEQYF
TRBJ1-1,TRBV2,CASRRTENTEAFF
TRBJ2-1,TRBV4-2,CASSHDSPRDEQFF
TRBJ1-1,TRBV29-1,CSARQGDTEAFF
TRBJ1-1,TRBV20-1,CSARDLEAFF
TRBJ2-5,TRBV14,CASSQTRPSPETQYF